This is a list of T cell receptor beta chains from one sample in a study of shared clonotypes between healthy human individuals. Data came from immunoSEQ multiplex PCR; TCRdb stores just in-frame clones and leaves some out. The top ten hold about 12% of the sample, which has roughly 500,000 clones, around 73% seen once. Sequencing input: PBMCs. These receptors all come from a woman between 40 and 50 years old in good health. Some clones in this sample may be carry-over from other donors' samples. The CDR3 runs from the conserved cysteine through the conserved F or W. Each record gives: clone size, J gene, V gene, D gene, CDR3 length, CDR3 protein, CDR3 DNA. The D gene is left open where the match is weak. For some rows the clone size is stated as once, few or many, or as a class when expanded; others skip it.

abundance: NA
j_gene: TRBJ1-5
v_gene: TRBV28
d_gene: NA
len: 14
CDR3aa: CASSIGGVNQPQHF
CDR3nt: TGTGCCAGCAGTATCGGGGGGGTCAATCAGCCCCAGCATTTT

abundance: once
j_gene: TRBJ2-3
v_gene: TRBV28
d_gene: NA
len: 18
CDR3aa: CASSSRWGADTMIDTQYF
CDR3nt: TGTGCCAGCAGTTCCCGGTGGGGAGCCGACACCATGATAGATACGCAGTATTTT

abundance: NA
j_gene: TRBJ1-1
v_gene: TRBV19
d_gene: NA
len: 16
CDR3aa: CASSIIRGGSNTEAFF
CDR3nt: TGTGCCAGTAGTATAATAAGGGGGGGATCGAACACTGAAGCTTTCTTT

abundance: once
j_gene: TRBJ1-4
v_gene: TRBV5-6
d_gene: NA
len: 15
CDR3aa: CASSWGPGANEKLFF
CDR3nt: TGCGCCAGCAGCTGGGGCCCCGGGGCTAATGAAAAACTGTTTTTT

abundance: NA
j_gene: TRBJ2-1
v_gene: TRBV7-2
d_gene: TRBD2
len: 14
CDR3aa: CASSSYLAGPEQFF
CDR3nt: TGTGCCAGCAGCTCATATCTAGCGGGCCCAGAGCAGTTCTTC

abundance: NA
j_gene: TRBJ1-1
v_gene: TRBV28
d_gene: NA
len: 11
CDR3aa: CASSPSTEAFF
CDR3nt: TGTGCCAGCAGCCCGAGCACTGAAGCTTTCTTT

abundance: NA
j_gene: TRBJ2-5
v_gene: TRBV5-4
d_gene: TRBD2
len: 15
CDR3aa: CASSLGAGGKETQYF
CDR3nt: TGTGCCAGCAGCTTGGGTGCGGGAGGTAAAGAGACCCAGTACTTC

abundance: few
j_gene: TRBJ1-1
v_gene: TRBV4-1
d_gene: TRBD1
len: 14
CDR3aa: CASSLDRTYTEAFF
CDR3nt: TGCGCCAGCAGCTTGGACAGGACCTACACTGAAGCTTTCTTT

abundance: NA
j_gene: TRBJ1-2
v_gene: TRBV19
d_gene: NA
len: 14
CDR3aa: CASSRQQGIWSYTF
CDR3nt: TGTGCCAGTAGTAGACAACAGGGAATCTGGAGCTACACCTTC

abundance: NA
j_gene: TRBJ2-1
v_gene: TRBV9
d_gene: NA
len: 14
CDR3aa: CASSPGSAYNEQFF
CDR3nt: TGTGCCAGCAGCCCCGGGTCTGCATACAATGAGCAGTTCTTC

abundance: NA
j_gene: TRBJ2-7
v_gene: TRBV19
d_gene: NA
len: 13
CDR3aa: CASSMRGTYEQYF
CDR3nt: TGTGCCAGTAGTATGAGAGGGACCTACGAGCAGTACTTC

abundance: NA
j_gene: TRBJ1-3
v_gene: TRBV28
d_gene: NA
len: 14
CDR3aa: CASGRTVPGNTIYF
CDR3nt: TGTGCCAGCGGCCGGACGGTTCCTGGAAACACCATATATTTT

abundance: NA
j_gene: TRBJ1-5
v_gene: TRBV30
d_gene: NA
len: 14
CDR3aa: CAWSVPPSRQPQHF
CDR3nt: TGTGCCTGGAGTGTACCTCCTTCTAGGCAGCCCCAGCATTTT

abundance: NA
j_gene: TRBJ1-2
v_gene: TRBV4-2
d_gene: TRBD1
len: 17
CDR3aa: CASSQRTGGGLNYGYTF
CDR3nt: TGTGCCAGCAGCCAACGGACAGGGGGAGGTCTTAACTATGGCTACACCTTC

abundance: NA
j_gene: TRBJ1-2
v_gene: TRBV5-7
d_gene: TRBD1
len: 17
CDR3aa: CASSLGFDRGPNYGYTF
CDR3nt: TGTGCCAGCAGCTTGGGATTCGACAGGGGGCCTAACTATGGCTACACCTTC

abundance: NA
j_gene: TRBJ2-2
v_gene: TRBV7-2
d_gene: TRBD1
len: 16
CDR3aa: CASSFFRDRGTGELFF
CDR3nt: TGTGCCAGCAGCTTTTTTCGGGACAGGGGAACCGGGGAGCTGTTTTTT

abundance: NA
j_gene: TRBJ2-1
v_gene: TRBV28
d_gene: NA
len: 13
CDR3aa: CASSSGGKNEQFF
CDR3nt: TGTGCCAGCAGTTCCGGGGGAAAGAATGAGCAGTTCTTC

abundance: once
j_gene: TRBJ2-1
v_gene: TRBV11-3
d_gene: NA
len: 13
CDR3aa: CASSPGLDNEQFF
CDR3nt: TGTGCCAGCAGCCCCGGACTGGACAATGAGCAGTTCTTC

abundance: NA
j_gene: TRBJ2-2
v_gene: TRBV30
d_gene: NA
len: 12
CDR3aa: CAWSVSGGELFF
CDR3nt: TGTGCCTGGAGTGTATCGGGCGGGGAGCTGTTTTTT

abundance: NA
j_gene: TRBJ2-3
v_gene: TRBV9
d_gene: NA
len: 16
CDR3aa: CASSASMGPLTDTQYF
CDR3nt: TGTGCCAGCAGCGCTAGTATGGGTCCTCTCACAGATACGCAGTATTTT

abundance: once
j_gene: TRBJ2-3
v_gene: TRBV9
d_gene: NA
len: 14
CDR3aa: CASSVDYFTDTQYF
CDR3nt: TGTGCCAGCAGCGTCGACTATTTCACAGATACGCAGTATTTT

abundance: NA
j_gene: TRBJ2-1
v_gene: TRBV28
d_gene: TRBD2
len: 15
CDR3aa: CASSFRLAGYNEQFF
CDR3nt: TGTGCCAGCAGTTTTCGACTAGCGGGATACAATGAGCAGTTCTTC

abundance: NA
j_gene: TRBJ2-2
v_gene: TRBV7-3
d_gene: TRBD2
len: 16
CDR3aa: CASSRLAGGNTGELFF
CDR3nt: TGTGCCAGCAGCAGACTAGCGGGAGGAAACACCGGGGAGCTGTTTTTT

abundance: many
j_gene: TRBJ2-2
v_gene: TRBV28
d_gene: NA
len: 13
CDR3aa: CAGAGRSTGELFF
CDR3nt: TGTGCCGGGGCGGGAAGGAGCACCGGGGAGCTGTTTTTT

abundance: NA
j_gene: TRBJ2-3
v_gene: TRBV9
d_gene: TRBD2
len: 16
CDR3aa: CASSVVAGGPTDTQYF
CDR3nt: TGTGCCAGCAGCGTAGTAGCGGGAGGGCCCACAGATACGCAGTATTTT

abundance: NA
j_gene: TRBJ1-1
v_gene: TRBV6-6
d_gene: NA
len: 11
CDR3aa: CASSTYTEAFF
CDR3nt: TGTGCCAGCAGCACCTACACTGAAGCTTTCTTT

abundance: NA
j_gene: TRBJ2-2
v_gene: TRBV27
d_gene: NA
len: 14
CDR3aa: CASSLSGNTGELFF
CDR3nt: TGTGCCAGCAGTTTATCAGGGAACACCGGGGAGCTGTTTTTT

abundance: NA
j_gene: TRBJ1-5
v_gene: TRBV28
d_gene: NA
len: 13
CDR3aa: CASRSSPDQPQHF
CDR3nt: TGTGCCAGCAGATCCAGTCCTGATCAGCCCCAGCATTTT

abundance: once
j_gene: TRBJ2-7
v_gene: TRBV18
d_gene: NA
len: 12
CDR3aa: CASSRDVDEQYF
CDR3nt: TGTGCCAGCTCAAGGGACGTCGACGAGCAGTACTTC

abundance: NA
j_gene: TRBJ2-1
v_gene: TRBV11-2
d_gene: NA
len: 14
CDR3aa: CASSLALLLNEQFF
CDR3nt: TGTGCCAGCAGCTTAGCCCTACTATTAAATGAGCAGTTCTTC

abundance: NA
j_gene: TRBJ2-7
v_gene: TRBV6-6
d_gene: TRBD2
len: 15
CDR3aa: CASSSPSGSSYEQYF
CDR3nt: TGTGCCAGCAGCTCTCCTAGCGGTAGCTCCTACGAGCAGTACTTC

abundance: NA
j_gene: TRBJ2-1
v_gene: TRBV18
d_gene: TRBD2
len: 13
CDR3aa: CASSPGAGDEQFF
CDR3nt: TGTGCCAGCTCACCAGGAGCGGGAGATGAGCAGTTCTTC